The clone carrying this T cell receptor beta chain was seen a few times. Its cognate antigen is unknown. TCRdb passed the RT-PCR reads through MiXCR, listing each CDR3 protein once. The sample includes more than 700,000 distinct CDR3 sequences, over 20% of them seen just once. These data are taken from a study of response to subunit inactivated influenza vaccine. CDR1 and CDR2 (germline): SQVTM, ANQGSEA. The V and J ends lost 0 bases and 10 bases respectively, with 7 bases between them. There are 11 residues in the CDR3. The study's findings and limits: Seasonal influenza vaccination, on each occasion, was suggested by the authors to recruit few new T cells.

The chain carries TRBV29-1 and TRBJ2-1; D is undetermined. Sequenced here: PBMCs from blood, sampled roughly 5 days after vaccination. This receptor was obtained from a man in his forties or fifties who received an inactivated influenza vaccine. CDR3 sequence: CSVEEGVEQFF. The CDR3 DNA reads as TGCAGCGTTGAAGAGGGCGTCGAGCAGTTCTTC.